These 7 T cell receptor beta chains share one sample of origin, sequenced in a study of cytomegalovirus exposure and HLA in healthy donors. PCR involved 60 Vbeta and 13 Jbeta primers. TCRdb's table, derived via immunoSEQ multiplex PCR, lists solely in-frame clones and lacks some. Here the sample table reports fewer than 150,000 clones. The sequencing sample was made of PBMCs. These TCRs come from a woman aged 60-75 years in good health and CMV-seronegative.

V is TRBV10-3 and J is TRBJ2-3, with 12 bases aligning to TRBD2. The CDR3 consists of 17 residues. V gave up 0 bases and J gave up 4 bases; unmatched junction bases: 5. Germline CDR1 ENHRY, CDR2 SYGVKD. CDR3 DNA: TGTGCCATCAGTGAGTCGACTAGCGGGAGTCCTCCAGATACGCAGTATTTT. This encodes CAISESTSGSPPDTQYF.

The rearrangement uses TRBV4-2 and TRBJ2-3, with D unclear. Germline V CDR1 and CDR2: LGHNA, YNFKEQ. Trimming shortened V by 4 bases and J by 5 bases, and 10 bases separated the two germline ends. There are 13 residues in the CDR3. The CDR3 protein is CASSPSIGDTQYF. In DNA form, the CDR3 reads TGTGCCAGCAGCCCTAGTATTGGAGATACGCAGTATTTT.

The rearrangement links TRBV5-6 to TRBJ1-5; D ambiguous. CDR3 size: 12 residues. CDR1 is SGHDT, CDR2 YYEEEE, per germline. Trimming took 0 bases from V and 11 from J, leaving 9 bases between them. This CDR3 is CASSLGTRAQHF. In nucleotides, the CDR3 is TGTGCCAGCAGCTTGGGCACGAGGGCCCAGCATTTT.

The genes are TRBV6-6 and TRBJ1-3; tentative D call: TRBD1 (5 bases). The CDR3 runs 15 residues. Germline values: CDR1 MNHNY, CDR2 SVGAGI (reference sequence). V lost 5 bases, J lost 1 base, and 12 bases lay in between. The CDR3 region is CASSPLQASGNTIYF. DNA of the CDR3: TGTGCCAGCAGTCCTTTACAGGCGTCTGGAAACACCATATATTTT.

V and J are TRBV2 and TRBJ2-5; 7 nucleotides line up with TRBD2. Germline V gives CDR1 SNHLY, CDR2 FYNNEI. V shed 8 bases and J 5 bases; nucleotides not matched to a gene: 11. The CDR3 totals 14 residues. The DNA for the CDR3 is TGTGCCAGCGACTTCGGCGGGAGTGGGGAGACCCAGTACTTC. Amino acid sequence: CASDFGGSGETQYF.

The V call is TRBV6-1, the J call TRBJ1-5; a possible D gene is TRBD1 (5 bases). In germline, CDR1 is MNHNS, CDR2 SASEGT. Between the trimmed V and J ends, which lost 6 bases and 0 bases, there was a span of 12 bases. The CDR3 length is 15 residues. This chain's CDR3 is CASRTQGYSNQPQHF. The CDR3 DNA sequence: TGTGCCAGCAGAACGCAGGGATATAGCAATCAGCCCCAGCATTTT.

The chain links TRBV7-2 to TRBJ1-2; tentatively, D is TRBD1 (5 bases). Germline V CDR1 and CDR2: SGHTA, FQGNSA. This CDR3 region has 16 residues. V shed 5 bases and J shed 7 bases, with 23 bases lying between them. The CDR3 nucleotides read TGTGCCAGCAGCCCTGTAACCGGGACTTCCCGGTTTGGCTACACCTTC. Residues: CASSPVTGTSRFGYTF.